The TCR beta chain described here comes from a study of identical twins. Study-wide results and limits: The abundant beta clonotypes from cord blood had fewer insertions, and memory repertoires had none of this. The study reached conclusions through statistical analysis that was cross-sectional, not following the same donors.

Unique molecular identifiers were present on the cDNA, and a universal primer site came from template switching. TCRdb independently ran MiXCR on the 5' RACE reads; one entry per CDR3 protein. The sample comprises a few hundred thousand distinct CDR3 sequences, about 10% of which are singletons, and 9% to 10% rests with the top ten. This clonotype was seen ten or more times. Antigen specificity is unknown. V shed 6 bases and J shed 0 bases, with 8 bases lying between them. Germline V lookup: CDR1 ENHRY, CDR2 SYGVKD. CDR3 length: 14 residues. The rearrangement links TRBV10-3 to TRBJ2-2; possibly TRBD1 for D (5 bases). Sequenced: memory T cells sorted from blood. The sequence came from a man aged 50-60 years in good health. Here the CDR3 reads CAIRDMTNTGELFF. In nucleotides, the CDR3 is TGTGCCATCAGGGACATGACGAACACCGGGGAGCTGTTTTTT.